This T cell receptor beta chain was found in a study of cytomegalovirus exposure and HLA in healthy donors. Trimming pared 4 bases from V and 7 bases from J, leaving 6 bases between. CDR3 length: 11 residues. Germline V CDR1 and CDR2: SGHTS, YDEGEE. Here immunoSEQ multiplex PCR was the method, and the copy in TCRdb shows in-frame clones only, minus some. The table records a few hundred thousand clones, about 90% of them present only once. Material: PBMCs. This receptor was obtained from a woman between 18 and 30 years old in good health and CMV-seronegative. The V call is TRBV5-8, the J call TRBJ1-5; D not resolved. The CDR3 region has the DNA TGTGCCAGCAGCCCCGTCCAGCCCCAGCATTTT. It translates to CASSPVQPQHF.